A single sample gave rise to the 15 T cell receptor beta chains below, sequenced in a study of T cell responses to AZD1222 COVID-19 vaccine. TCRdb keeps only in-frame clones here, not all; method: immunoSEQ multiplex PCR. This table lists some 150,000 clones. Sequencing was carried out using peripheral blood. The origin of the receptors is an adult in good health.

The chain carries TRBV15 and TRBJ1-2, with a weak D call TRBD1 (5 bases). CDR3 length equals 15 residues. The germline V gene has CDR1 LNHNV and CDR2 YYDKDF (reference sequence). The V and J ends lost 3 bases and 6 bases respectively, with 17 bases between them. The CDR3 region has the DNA TGTGCCACCAGCAGTGAGGGGTTAGTATCGGATGGCTACACCTTC. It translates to CATSSEGLVSDGYTF.

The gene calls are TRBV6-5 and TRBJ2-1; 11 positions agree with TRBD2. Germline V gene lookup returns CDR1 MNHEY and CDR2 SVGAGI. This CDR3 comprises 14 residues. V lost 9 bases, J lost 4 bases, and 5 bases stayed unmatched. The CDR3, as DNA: TGTGCCAGTTCCGGGACTAGCGGATACAATGAGCAGTTCTTC. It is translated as CASSGTSGYNEQFF.

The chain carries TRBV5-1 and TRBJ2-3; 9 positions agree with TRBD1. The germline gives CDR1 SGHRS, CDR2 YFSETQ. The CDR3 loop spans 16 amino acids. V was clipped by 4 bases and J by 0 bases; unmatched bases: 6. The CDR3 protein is CASSTGTGTSTDTQYF. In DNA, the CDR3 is TGCGCCAGCAGCACAGGGACAGGGACAAGCACAGATACGCAGTATTTT.

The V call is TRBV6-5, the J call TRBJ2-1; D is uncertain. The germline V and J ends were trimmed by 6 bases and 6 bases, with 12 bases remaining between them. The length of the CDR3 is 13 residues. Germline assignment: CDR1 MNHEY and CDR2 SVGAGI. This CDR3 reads CASSGGTPNEQFF. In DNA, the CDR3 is TGTGCCAGCAGCGGCGGAACTCCCAATGAGCAGTTCTTC.

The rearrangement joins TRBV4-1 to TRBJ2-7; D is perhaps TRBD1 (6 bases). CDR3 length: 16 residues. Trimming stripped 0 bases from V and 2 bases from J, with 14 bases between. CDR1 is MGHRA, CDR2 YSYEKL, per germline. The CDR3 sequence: CASSQDSGDGTYEQYF. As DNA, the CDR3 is TGCGCCAGCAGCCAAGATTCAGGGGATGGGACCTACGAGCAGTACTTC.

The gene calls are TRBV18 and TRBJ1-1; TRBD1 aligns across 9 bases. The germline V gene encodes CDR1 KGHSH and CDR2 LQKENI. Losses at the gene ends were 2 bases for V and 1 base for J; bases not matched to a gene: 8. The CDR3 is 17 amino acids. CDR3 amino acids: CASSPSLTGGQNTEAFF. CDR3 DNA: TGTGCCAGCTCACCATCCCTAACAGGGGGCCAGAACACTGAAGCTTTCTTT.

The chain's CDR3 is CASSRQGFPEAFF. DNA of the CDR3: TGTGCCAGCAGTAGACAGGGGTTCCCTGAAGCTTTCTTT. The genes are TRBV6-5 and TRBJ1-1; 8 bases are shared with TRBD1. Germline CDR1 reads MNHEY; CDR2 reads SVGAGI. The CDR3 covers 13 residues. Losses at the gene ends were 5 bases for V and 6 bases for J; bases not matched to a gene: 5.

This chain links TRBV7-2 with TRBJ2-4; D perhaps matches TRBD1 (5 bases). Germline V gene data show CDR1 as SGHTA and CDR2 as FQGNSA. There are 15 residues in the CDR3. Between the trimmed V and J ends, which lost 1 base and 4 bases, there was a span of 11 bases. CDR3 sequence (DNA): TGTGCCAGCAGCTTAGGATCTACAGGAAAAAACATTCAGTACTTC. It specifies CASSLGSTGKNIQYF.

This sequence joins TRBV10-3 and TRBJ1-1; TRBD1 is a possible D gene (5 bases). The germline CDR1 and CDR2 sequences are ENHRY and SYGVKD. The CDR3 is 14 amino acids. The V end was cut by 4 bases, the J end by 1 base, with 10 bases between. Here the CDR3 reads CAISAGTANTEAFF. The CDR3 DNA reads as TGTGCCATCAGTGCCGGGACCGCGAACACTGAAGCTTTCTTT.

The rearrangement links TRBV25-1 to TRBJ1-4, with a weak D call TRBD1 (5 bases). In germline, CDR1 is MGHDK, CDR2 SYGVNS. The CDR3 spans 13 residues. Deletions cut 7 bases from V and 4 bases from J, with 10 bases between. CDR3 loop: CASTGLYNEKLFF. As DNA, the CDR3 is TGTGCCAGCACGGGACTGTATAATGAAAAACTGTTTTTT. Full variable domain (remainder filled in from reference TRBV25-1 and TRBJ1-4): EADIYQTPRYLVIGTGKKITLECSQTMGHDKMYWYQQDPGMELHLIHYSYGVNSTEKGDLSSESTVSRIRTEHFPLTLESARPSHTSQYLCASTGLYNEKLFFGSGTQLSVL.

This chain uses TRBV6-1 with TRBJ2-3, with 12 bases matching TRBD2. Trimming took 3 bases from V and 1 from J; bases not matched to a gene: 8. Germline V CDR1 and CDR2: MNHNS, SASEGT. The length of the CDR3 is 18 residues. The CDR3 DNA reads TGTGCCAGCAGTGAGGGGCTAGCGGGGGGGCAGGGCACAGATACGCAGTATTTT. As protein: CASSEGLAGGQGTDTQYF.

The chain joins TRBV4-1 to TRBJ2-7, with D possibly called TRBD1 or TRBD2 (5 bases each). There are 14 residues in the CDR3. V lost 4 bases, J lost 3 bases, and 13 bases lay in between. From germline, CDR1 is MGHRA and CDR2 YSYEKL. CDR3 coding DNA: TGCGCCAGCAGCCCCTCCTGGGACCTCTACGAGCAGTACTTC. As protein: CASSPSWDLYEQYF.

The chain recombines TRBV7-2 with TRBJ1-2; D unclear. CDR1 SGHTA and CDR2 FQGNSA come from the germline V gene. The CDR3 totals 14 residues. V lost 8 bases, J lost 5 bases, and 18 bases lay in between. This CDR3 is CASSPEQQNYGYTF. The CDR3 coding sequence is TGTGCCAGCTCCCCTGAGCAACAGAATTATGGCTACACCTTC. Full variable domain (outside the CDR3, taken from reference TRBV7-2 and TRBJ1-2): GAGVSQSPSNKVTEKGKDVELRCDPISGHTALYWYRQSLGQGLEFLIYFQGNSAPDKSGLPSDRFSAERTGGSVSTLTIQRTQQEDSAVYLCASSPEQQNYGYTFGSGTRLTVV.

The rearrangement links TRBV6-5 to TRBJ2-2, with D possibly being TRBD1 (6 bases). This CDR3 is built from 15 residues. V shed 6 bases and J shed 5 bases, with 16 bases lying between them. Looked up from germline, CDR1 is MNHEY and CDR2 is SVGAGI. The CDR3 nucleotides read TGTGCCAGCAGAGACAGGACCAAAGGGACCGGGGAGCTGTTTTTT. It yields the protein CASRDRTKGTGELFF.

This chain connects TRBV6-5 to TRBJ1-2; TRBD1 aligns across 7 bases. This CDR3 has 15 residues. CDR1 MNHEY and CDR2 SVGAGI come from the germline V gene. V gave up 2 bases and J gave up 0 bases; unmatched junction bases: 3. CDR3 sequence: CASSYRDRANYGYTF. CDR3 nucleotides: TGTGCCAGCAGTTACAGGGACAGAGCTAACTATGGCTACACCTTC.